The T cell receptor (beta chain) described here comes from a study of T-cell memory formation after mild COVID-19 (dated by TCRdb to the early 2020s). Notes on the research overall: TCR sequence clusters from the two donors were found to be largely donor specific. In two donors, T-cell clones that expanded and contracted after mild COVID-19 were followed by sequencing TCRalpha and TCRbeta repertoires longitudinally. Two young, previously healthy adult volunteers made up the cohort, one male and one female.

V was cut back by 3 bases and J by 7 bases, leaving a gap of 13 bases between them. As encoded in the germline V gene, CDR1 is ENHRY while CDR2 is SYGVKD. The CDR3 starts with the cysteine, ends with the phenylalanine, and has 14 residues. The sequence is cut down to CDR3 DNA, 42 bases in frame from base 1. With respect to this clonotype: Its antigen remains unidentified. No much larger clone is present one base from it, and per-base qualities are unavailable.

Ficoll-Paque density gradient centrifugation was the method used to isolate PBMCs. Results and caveats for the whole study, not just this receptor: Clones contracting from day 15 to 85 had balanced CD4/CD8 phenotypes, while a second wave expanding from day 15 to 37 was biased towards CD4+. SARS-CoV-2 specificity of the second-wave clones peaking on day 37 was not confirmed. The detection of some responding clones in pre-infection memory suggests that pre-existing cross-reactive memory T cells joined the SARS-CoV-2 response. Contracting CD4+ clones were located mainly in the CM and EM memory subsets, whereas CD8+ clones were found to be enriched in EMRA. Only a couple of mild cases were covered in the study, and larger cohorts including severe cases with pre-infection samples were considered necessary.

The sequencing machine was an Illumina NovaSeq 6000. TCRalpha and TCRbeta cDNA libraries were built by 5'RACE with constant-segment primers, adding sample barcodes and unique molecular identifiers. RNA was extracted from every sample with Trizol reagent. Libraries were amplified in two PCR steps, with a second sample barcode and Illumina TruSeq adapters added in the second step. Sequencing of libraries was performed on an Illumina NovaSeq with 2 x 150 bp paired-end reads. Per the authors' processing: Demultiplexing of reads and collapsing into UMI-guided consensus sequences were performed with migec v1.2.7. With mixcr v2.1.11, UMI consensuses were aligned to TRA and TRB V and J templates and assembled into clonotypes. Expanded or contracted clonotypes were those called significant by both edgeR and NoisET, with noise models trained on biological replicates. For edgeR calls, the cutoffs were a false discovery rate-adjusted p below 0.01 and a log2 fold-change threshold of 1. As an exploratory analysis of dynamics, PCA with hierarchical clustering was applied to max-normalized trajectories of the 1000 most abundant clonotypes. Separately sequenced CD4+ and CD8+ repertoires were used to assign the CD4 or CD8 phenotype of responding clones. TCRdb reprocessed the public reads (quality trimming at Q25 with fastp, clone calling with MiXCR) and kept in-frame beta chains. Rows with one shared CDR3 protein collapse into an entry with the most common genes and DNA. These V and J calls originate from TCRdb's pipeline instead of the authors' own analysis. The sample profile shows around 310,000 distinct CDR3 sequences; 20% to 25% of them were found once. The ten largest clones capture roughly 21% of the sample.

The sequence joins TRBV10-3 to TRBJ1-5; a tentative D match to TRBD1 spans 5 bases. The source is a man between 18 and 29 years old who had mild COVID-19 (a few samples of this study predate the infection). The sample titles of this study are shuffled in the database, so cell type and time point are left out; the donor was told from shared clones. Input material: PBMCs or a T cell subset sorted from them (not recorded which). At the DNA level, the sequence is TGTGCCATCAGTGACGGGCAGGGCGACCAGCCCCAGCATTTT. Protein translation: CAISDGQGDQPQHF.